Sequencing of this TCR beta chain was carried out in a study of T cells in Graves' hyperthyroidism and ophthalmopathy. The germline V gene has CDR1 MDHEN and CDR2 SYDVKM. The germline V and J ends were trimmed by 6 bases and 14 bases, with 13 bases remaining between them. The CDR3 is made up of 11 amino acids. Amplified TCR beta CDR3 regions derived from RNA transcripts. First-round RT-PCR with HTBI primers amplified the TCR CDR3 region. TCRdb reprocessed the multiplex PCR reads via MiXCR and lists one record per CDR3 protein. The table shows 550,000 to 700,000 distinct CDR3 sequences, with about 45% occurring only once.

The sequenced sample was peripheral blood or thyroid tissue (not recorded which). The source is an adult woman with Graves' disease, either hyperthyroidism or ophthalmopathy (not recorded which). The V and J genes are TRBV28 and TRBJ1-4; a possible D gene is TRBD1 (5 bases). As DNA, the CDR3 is TGTGCCAGCAGGGAGGACATGCTGCTGTTTTTT. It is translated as CASREDMLLFF.